This paragraph covers one TCR beta chain sequence. Its antigen is unknown. These data belong to a study of T cell responses to AZD1222 COVID-19 vaccine. Here immunoSEQ multiplex PCR was the method, and the copy in TCRdb shows in-frame clones only, minus some. The top ten hold roughly 1.7% of the sample, which has 130,000 to 150,000 clones, around 91% seen once. Germline CDR1 ENHRY, CDR2 SYGVKD. There are 14 residues in the CDR3. Germline trimming cut 5 bases from V and 8 bases from J; bases unmatched to any gene: 7. Notes on the study in general: Close to half of spike-specific TCRs reportedly recognize unmutated variant regions.

This specimen was peripheral blood, taken on day 0 of AZD1222 vaccination. This sequence originates from an adult in good health. The chain has TRBV10-3 and TRBJ1-4; 8 bases agree with TRBD1. This chain's CDR3 is CAISSGTGGEKLFF. The CDR3 DNA follows: TGTGCCATCAGTTCCGGGACAGGAGGGGAAAAACTGTTTTTT.